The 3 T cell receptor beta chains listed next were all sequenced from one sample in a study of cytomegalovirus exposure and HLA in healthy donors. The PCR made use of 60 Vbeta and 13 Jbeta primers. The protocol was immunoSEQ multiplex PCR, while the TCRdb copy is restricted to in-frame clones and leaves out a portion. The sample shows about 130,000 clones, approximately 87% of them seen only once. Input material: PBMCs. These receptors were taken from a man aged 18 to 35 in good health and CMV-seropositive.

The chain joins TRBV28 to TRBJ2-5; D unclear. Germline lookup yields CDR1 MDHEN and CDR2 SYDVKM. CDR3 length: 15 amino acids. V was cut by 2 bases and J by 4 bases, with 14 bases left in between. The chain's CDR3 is CASSLPTDQLETQYF. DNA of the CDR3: TGTGCCAGCAGTTTACCCACCGATCAACTAGAGACCCAGTACTTC.

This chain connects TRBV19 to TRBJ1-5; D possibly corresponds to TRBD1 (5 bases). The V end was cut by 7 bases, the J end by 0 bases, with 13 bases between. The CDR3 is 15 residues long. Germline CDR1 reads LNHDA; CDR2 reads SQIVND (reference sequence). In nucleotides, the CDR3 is TGTGCCAGTACGTCGGCAGGGATTAGCAATCAGCCCCAGCATTTT. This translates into CASTSAGISNQPQHF.

CDR3 sequence reads: CASSLDSGGTEAFF. The CDR3 nucleotides read TGTGCCAGTAGCCTAGACTCTGGCGGGACTGAAGCTTTCTTT. The chain recombines TRBV19 with TRBJ1-1; no firm D call. Trimming stripped 6 bases from V and 5 bases from J, with 16 bases between. Germline values: CDR1 LNHDA, CDR2 SQIVND (reference sequence). The CDR3 has 14 amino acids.